This T cell receptor beta chain was identified during a study of breast tumors, draining lymph nodes, adjacent tissues (dated by TCRdb to about 2016). About the investigation overall: Breast cancer patients provided tumor, adjacent nontumor tissue and axillary lymph nodes, and the study compared the TCR beta repertoires across these three sources. The study was designed to assess the relationships and possible T-cell exchange between tumor, surrounding tissue and draining lymph node repertoires in human breast cancer. Findings and caveats that apply to the study as a whole: Tumor T-cell repertoires showed less diversity than lymph node repertoires and more diversity than nontumor tissue repertoires, and tumor T-cell repertoires showed preferential V and J gene usage. The data were considered consistent with the idea that most tumor T cells come from the lymph node and then expand in tumor tissue. The conclusion that tumor T cells originate in lymph nodes was presented as consistent with a hypothesis rather than as directly demonstrated. Tumor and nontumor tissue repertoires were found to be significantly more similar in luminal-like than in basal-like breast cancer.

Instrument used: Illumina HiSeq 2000. TCR beta chain libraries were generated by multiplex PCR amplification. The amplified TCR beta chain products were analyzed by high-throughput sequencing. The public reads were reanalyzed by TCRdb: fastp trimming at Q25, MiXCR alignment, in-frame beta chains only. Under each unique CDR3 protein, matching rows form one entry showing the most common genes and DNA. Here the sample has tens of thousands of distinct CDR3 sequences; roughly two fifths occur a single time. The ten top clones hold roughly a tenth of the sample. This clonotype appeared many times. Its recognized antigen is unknown. Base qualities were left out, and no much larger clone turns up one base away. CDR1 and CDR2 were assigned from the germline V gene (reference sequence) as GTSNPN and SVGIG. The CDR3 numbers 12 residues from cysteine through phenylalanine. CDR3 DNA only is kept here, 36 bases in frame from base 1. The junction shows trimming of 2 bases on V and 5 bases on J, plus 10 bases between the germline ends.

The rearranged segments are TRBV30 and TRBJ2-7, with no reliable assignment of the D segment. Sequences were obtained from breast tumor tissue. This TCR came from a female donor with breast cancer. Some clones in this sample may be carry-over from other donors' samples. CDR3 reads: CAWSLRRDEQYF. The DNA is TGTGCCTGGAGTCTACGCCGGGACGAGCAGTACTTC.